These T cell receptor beta chains were read from a single sample in a study of T-cell memory formation after mild COVID-19. One entry per CDR3 protein, called by TCRdb with MiXCR from the 5' RACE reads. This sample has 120,000 to 150,000 distinct CDR3 sequences, with about 19% found just once. Material: PBMCs or a T cell subset sorted from them (not recorded which). The receptors derive from an adult woman who had mild COVID-19 (a few samples of this study predate the infection). Cell type and time point are not known. Each CDR3 is given with its conserved first and last residue. Fields, in order: clone size, D gene, J gene, V gene, CDR3 protein, CDR3 DNA. D genes are given only for firm matches. Clone size appears in some rows only: once, few, many, or a class for an expanded clone.

size: few; D: TRBD1; J: TRBJ2-3; V: TRBV6-6; CDR3: CASRRGQGADTQYF; DNA: TGTGCCAGCAGACGGGGACAGGGGGCAGATACGCAGTATTTT
size: .; D: .; J: TRBJ1-5; V: TRBV6-2/TRBV6-3; CDR3: CASRETVLGPQHF; DNA: TGTGCCAGCCGGGAGACAGTCTTAGGGCCCCAGCATTTT
size: few; D: .; J: TRBJ2-7; V: TRBV11-2; CDR3: CASSLDRTPSEQYF; DNA: TGTGCCAGCAGCTTAGATAGGACCCCCTCCGAGCAGTACTTC
size: .; D: .; J: TRBJ2-3; V: TRBV12-3/TRBV12-4; CDR3: CASSSYSGHTDTQYF; DNA: TGTGCCAGCAGCTCCTATAGCGGTCACACAGATACGCAGTATTTT
size: .; D: .; J: TRBJ2-1; V: TRBV3-1; CDR3: CASSPPIDNEQFF; DNA: TGTGCCAGCAGCCCCCCCATAGACAATGAGCAGTTCTTC
size: few; D: .; J: TRBJ2-7; V: TRBV3-1; CDR3: CASSFHSRYEQYF; DNA: TGTGCCAGCAGCTTTCACTCGCGTTACGAGCAGTACTTC
size: few; D: .; J: TRBJ1-3; V: TRBV6-5; CDR3: CASSYGVSSGNTIYF; DNA: TGTGCCAGCAGTTACGGGGTTAGCTCTGGAAACACCATATATTTT
size: few; D: TRBD2; J: TRBJ2-5; V: TRBV12-3/TRBV12-4; CDR3: CASSKGLAGVQETQYF; DNA: TGTGCCAGCAGTAAGGGACTAGCGGGAGTCCAAGAGACCCAGTACTTC
size: few; D: .; J: TRBJ1-2; V: TRBV7-6; CDR3: CASSNLGANYYGYTF; DNA: TGTGCCAGCAGCAACCTAGGGGCAAACTACTATGGCTACACCTTC
size: .; D: TRBD2; J: TRBJ2-1; V: TRBV20-1; CDR3: CSASPSGGLVYEQFF; DNA: TGCAGTGCTAGCCCTAGCGGGGGGTTAGTCTATGAGCAGTTCTTC
size: .; D: .; J: TRBJ1-5; V: TRBV6-2/TRBV6-3; CDR3: CASTHEGGSNQPQHF; DNA: TGTGCCAGCACCCACGAAGGGGGGAGCAATCAGCCCCAGCATTTT
size: .; D: .; J: TRBJ1-1; V: TRBV5-1; CDR3: CASSLIIHLRDLLGVNTEAFF; DNA: TGCGCCAGCAGCTTGATTATTCATTTACGGGACCTCCTGGGGGTGAACACTGAAGCTTTCTTT
size: .; D: TRBD1; J: TRBJ2-4; V: TRBV5-1; CDR3: CASSRTTRDRKNIQYF; DNA: TGCGCCAGCAGCCGGACCACCCGGGACAGAAAAAACATTCAGTACTTC
size: .; D: .; J: TRBJ2-2; V: TRBV10-3; CDR3: CAISEPGRGRTGELFF; DNA: TGTGCCATCAGTGAGCCCGGCAGGGGGAGGACCGGGGAGCTGTTTTTT
size: .; D: .; J: TRBJ1-5; V: TRBV20-1; CDR3: CSAREFARVGNQPQHF; DNA: TGCAGTGCTAGAGAGTTTGCCAGGGTGGGCAATCAGCCCCAGCATTTT
size: few; D: TRBD1; J: TRBJ2-2; V: TRBV12-3/TRBV12-4; CDR3: CASSFRQGAFVGELFF; DNA: TGTGCCAGCAGTTTTCGACAGGGGGCTTTTGTCGGGGAGCTGTTTTTT
size: few; D: .; J: TRBJ2-7; V: TRBV7-6; CDR3: CASSLGRDASYEQYF; DNA: TGTGCCAGCAGCTTAGGTCGGGACGCCAGCTACGAGCAGTACTTC
size: few; D: .; J: TRBJ1-4; V: TRBV24-1; CDR3: CATSDNEKLFF; DNA: TGTGCCACCAGTGATAATGAAAAACTGTTTTTT
size: few; D: .; J: TRBJ1-2; V: TRBV20-1; CDR3: CSVKGPSYGYTF; DNA: TGCAGTGTTAAGGGACCTTCCTATGGCTACACCTTC
size: .; D: .; J: TRBJ1-3; V: TRBV30; CDR3: CAWSRQVFGNTIYF; DNA: TGTGCCTGGAGCAGACAGGTCTTTGGAAACACCATATATTTT
size: .; D: TRBD1; J: TRBJ1-2; V: TRBV7-2; CDR3: CASSARDRGNYGYTF; DNA: TGTGCCAGCAGTGCCCGGGACAGGGGTAACTATGGCTACACCTTC
size: .; D: TRBD1; J: TRBJ1-1; V: TRBV4-1; CDR3: CASSQGPGGSEAFF; DNA: TGCGCCAGCAGCCAAGGTCCAGGGGGTAGTGAAGCTTTCTTT
size: many; D: .; J: TRBJ2-4; V: TRBV12-3/TRBV12-4; CDR3: CASSPLANIQYF; DNA: TGTGCCAGCAGCCCCCTCGCGAACATTCAGTACTTC
size: .; D: TRBD1; J: TRBJ2-5; V: TRBV6-5; CDR3: CASSADRGSETQYF; DNA: TGTGCCAGCAGCGCCGACAGGGGAAGTGAGACCCAGTACTTC
size: .; D: .; J: TRBJ1-6; V: TRBV20-1; CDR3: CSARGRGGSNSPLHF; DNA: TGCAGTGCTAGAGGTCGGGGAGGGTCCAATTCACCCCTCCACTTT
size: few; D: .; J: TRBJ2-2; V: TRBV5-1; CDR3: CASSFRRPNTGELFF; DNA: TGCGCCAGCAGCTTTCGGAGACCGAACACCGGGGAGCTGTTTTTT
size: .; D: .; J: TRBJ1-2; V: TRBV20-1; CDR3: CSAPTHLGYGYTF; DNA: TGCAGTGCTCCGACACACCTCGGCTATGGCTACACCTTC
size: medium-sized; D: TRBD1; J: TRBJ2-1; V: TRBV11-2; CDR3: CASSSGTGSYEQFF; DNA: TGTGCCAGCAGCTCCGGGACAGGGTCTTATGAGCAGTTCTTC
size: .; D: .; J: TRBJ2-5; V: TRBV12-3/TRBV12-4; CDR3: CASSPYLGGGRETQYF; DNA: TGTGCCAGCAGTCCTTATTTGGGAGGTGGGAGAGAGACCCAGTACTTC
size: few; D: .; J: TRBJ2-1; V: TRBV12-3/TRBV12-4; CDR3: CASSFKFIVGYNEQFF; DNA: TGTGCCAGCAGTTTTAAGTTCATAGTAGGGTACAATGAGCAGTTCTTC
size: .; D: .; J: TRBJ1-1; V: TRBV5-1; CDR3: CASGQRGNTEAFF; DNA: TGCGCCAGCGGCCAGAGGGGGAACACTGAAGCTTTCTTT
size: .; D: TRBD1; J: TRBJ2-3; V: TRBV5-1; CDR3: CASSRDRLDYSSTDTQYF; DNA: TGCGCCAGCAGCCGGGACAGGTTGGATTACTCTAGCACAGATACGCAGTATTTT
size: few; D: .; J: TRBJ2-4; V: TRBV20-1; CDR3: CSAHQRGGAKNIQYF; DNA: TGCAGTGCCCATCAAAGGGGGGGTGCCAAAAACATTCAGTACTTC
size: few; D: TRBD1; J: TRBJ2-7; V: TRBV7-2; CDR3: CASSFGGRQGSREQYF; DNA: TGTGCCAGCAGTTTTGGTGGGAGACAGGGGAGTCGGGAGCAGTACTTC
size: .; D: .; J: TRBJ2-5; V: TRBV4-2; CDR3: CASSQLGASRETQYF; DNA: TGTGCCAGCAGCCAACTCGGGGCTAGTCGAGAGACCCAGTACTTC
size: many; D: .; J: TRBJ2-7; V: TRBV27; CDR3: CASRGQVSYEQYF; DNA: TGTGCCAGCAGGGGGCAGGTGTCCTACGAGCAGTACTTC
size: few; D: .; J: TRBJ2-7; V: TRBV7-2; CDR3: CASSWGRTSSYEQYF; DNA: TGTGCCAGCAGCTGGGGGCGGACCAGCTCCTACGAGCAGTACTTC
size: .; D: .; J: TRBJ2-7; V: TRBV14; CDR3: CASSQLPTGNEQYF; DNA: TGTGCCAGCAGCCAACTTCCTACAGGGAACGAGCAGTACTTC
size: .; D: .; J: TRBJ2-1; V: TRBV10-3; CDR3: CAISETAGEQFF; DNA: TGTGCCATCAGTGAAACAGCCGGCGAGCAGTTCTTC
size: few; D: .; J: TRBJ1-6; V: TRBV7-6; CDR3: CASSSSARSSPLHF; DNA: TGTGCCAGCAGCTCCTCCGCAAGGAGTTCACCCCTCCACTTT
size: few; D: TRBD2; J: TRBJ2-1; V: TRBV24-1; CDR3: CATSGAGGNEQFF; DNA: TGTGCCACCAGTGGAGCGGGAGGGAATGAGCAGTTCTTC
size: many; D: TRBD2; J: TRBJ2-3; V: TRBV4-2; CDR3: CASSQDSGSTDTQYF; DNA: TGTGCCAGCAGCCAAGATAGCGGGAGCACAGATACGCAGTATTTT
size: .; D: .; J: TRBJ2-1; V: TRBV20-1; CDR3: CSAPRTTGASEQFF; DNA: TGCAGTGCTCCTAGAACCACCGGGGCCAGTGAGCAGTTCTTC
size: few; D: .; J: TRBJ2-7; V: TRBV5-1; CDR3: CASSSGPQAPSEQYF; DNA: TGCGCCAGCAGCTCAGGACCCCAGGCTCCCTCCGAGCAGTACTTC
size: few; D: .; J: TRBJ1-5; V: TRBV28; CDR3: CASSPDSNQPQHF; DNA: TGTGCCAGCAGCCCGGATAGCAATCAGCCCCAGCATTTT
size: .; D: TRBD1; J: TRBJ1-5; V: TRBV6-5; CDR3: CASGQGDNQPQHF; DNA: TGTGCCAGTGGACAGGGGGACAATCAGCCCCAGCATTTT
size: .; D: TRBD2; J: TRBJ2-5; V: TRBV7-2; CDR3: CASSLDGTSGETQYF; DNA: TGTGCCAGCAGCTTAGACGGGACTAGCGGGGAGACCCAGTACTTC
size: .; D: .; J: TRBJ2-5; V: TRBV7-3; CDR3: CASSPGGTQETQYF; DNA: TGTGCCAGCAGCCCCGGCGGGACTCAAGAGACCCAGTACTTC
size: few; D: TRBD1; J: TRBJ2-6; V: TRBV7-3; CDR3: CASSPAGQGAGGANVLTF; DNA: TGTGCCAGCAGCCCAGCAGGACAGGGGGCTGGTGGGGCCAACGTCCTGACTTTC
size: many; D: .; J: TRBJ2-7; V: TRBV4-1; CDR3: CASSQDSDGYYEQYF; DNA: TGCGCCAGCAGCCAAGATTCGGACGGGTATTACGAGCAGTACTTC
size: .; D: .; J: TRBJ2-7; V: TRBV3-1; CDR3: CASSQVLPGQSPAHYEQYF; DNA: TGTGCCAGCAGCCAAGTTCTCCCCGGACAGTCGCCCGCGCACTACGAGCAGTACTTC
size: .; D: .; J: TRBJ1-2; V: TRBV11-2; CDR3: CASSTAAGYGYTF; DNA: TGTGCCAGCAGCACCGCCGCCGGTTATGGCTACACCTTC
size: .; D: TRBD2; J: TRBJ2-2; V: TRBV3-1; CDR3: CASSHPSGAYTGELFF; DNA: TGTGCCAGCAGCCACCCTAGCGGGGCCTACACCGGGGAGCTGTTTTTT
size: few; D: .; J: TRBJ1-5; V: TRBV7-2; CDR3: CASSSSLSLYSNQPQHF; DNA: TGTGCCAGCAGCTCATCCTTAAGTCTTTATAGCAATCAGCCCCAGCATTTT
size: .; D: TRBD1; J: TRBJ2-4; V: TRBV12-3/TRBV12-4; CDR3: CASSFQGAPDIQYF; DNA: TGTGCCAGCAGTTTTCAGGGGGCTCCTGACATTCAGTACTTC